This is a list of T cell receptor beta chains from one sample in a study of blood T cell repertoires in COVID-19. The protocol was immunoSEQ multiplex PCR, while the TCRdb copy is restricted to in-frame clones and leaves out a portion. The repertoire holds around 270,000 clones, with around 88% as singletons. Sequencing used peripheral blood. These TCRs come from a man younger than 40 with acute or convalescent COVID-19. Both conserved end residues are part of each CDR3. The D gene is left open where the match is weak. Not every row has a clone size; where given, it reads once, few, many or a size class.

J	size	V	D	DNA	CDR3
TRBJ2-7	-	TRBV3-1/TRBV3-2	-	TGTGCCAGCAGACTTGGACATTCCTACGAGCAGTACTTC	CASRLGHSYEQYF
TRBJ1-4	-	TRBV2	TRBD1	TGTGCCAGCAGGCCGGGACAGGGGGGCCAAAATGAAAAACTGTTTTTT	CASRPGQGGQNEKLFF
TRBJ2-7	once	TRBV7-8	TRBD1	TGTGCCAGCAGCTTAGAGGTGGGACAGGGAGCCTACGAGCAGTACTTC	CASSLEVGQGAYEQYF
TRBJ2-7	-	TRBV29-1	-	TGCAGCGTTGGGCAATACTACGAGCAGTACTTC	CSVGQYYEQYF
TRBJ2-5	-	TRBV19	-	TGTGCCAGTAGTATCCGACGGGAAGAGACCCAGTACTTC	CASSIRREETQYF
TRBJ1-1	-	TRBV3-1/TRBV3-2	-	TGTGCCAGCAGCCCATGGGACACGAACACTGAAGCTTTCTTT	CASSPWDTNTEAFF
TRBJ2-1	once	TRBV14	TRBD2	TGTGCCAGCAGCCAAACGAGACTAGCGGGAGGAAATGAGCAGTTCTTC	CASSQTRLAGGNEQFF
TRBJ2-4	-	TRBV18	TRBD1	TGTGCCAGCTCACCAAAACAGGGGCTAGCCAAAAACATTCAGTACTTC	CASSPKQGLAKNIQYF
TRBJ2-1	-	TRBV29-1	TRBD1	TGCAGCGCCGTCCGGGACAGCTCCTACAATGAGCAGTTCTTC	CSAVRDSSYNEQFF
TRBJ2-7	-	TRBV28	TRBD1	TGTGCCAGCAGTTTTAACCGGGACAGGGTCGAGCAGTACTTC	CASSFNRDRVEQYF
TRBJ2-5	-	TRBV5-6	TRBD2	TGTGCCAGCAGCCCTTGGTATTCCGGGAGGGGAAGAGAGACCCAGTACTTC	CASSPWYSGRGRETQYF
TRBJ2-3	-	TRBV27	-	TGTGCCAGCAGTGGGTCGGCCGGACTTTTCGCAGATACGCAGTATTTT	CASSGSAGLFADTQYF
TRBJ2-7	-	TRBV11-2	-	TGTGCCAGCAGCTTATCCAGGGTGAACCACGAGCAGTACTTC	CASSLSRVNHEQYF
TRBJ1-5	-	TRBV6-1	-	TGTGCCAGCAGTGAAGCTTCGGCGGACTACAATCAGCCCCAGCATTTT	CASSEASADYNQPQHF
TRBJ1-1	-	TRBV29-1	TRBD1	TGCAGCGCAAGAAAAACAGGGGGGACTGAAGCTTTCTTT	CSARKTGGTEAFF
TRBJ2-7	-	TRBV6-1	-	TGTGCCAGCAGTGAACCCCCTACCTACGAGCAGTACTTC	CASSEPPTYEQYF
TRBJ1-2	-	TRBV5-1	TRBD1	TGCGCCAGCAGCCTGGGACAGGGGGACCGGGGCTACACCTTC	CASSLGQGDRGYTF
TRBJ1-2	-	TRBV11-2	-	TGTGCCAGCAGGCCCCTAGCGGGGGGGTATGGCTACACCTTC	CASRPLAGGYGYTF
TRBJ2-2	-	TRBV7-9	-	TGTGCCAGCAGACGGAGTTTACAGGGAAACACCGGGGAGCTGTTTTTT	CASRRSLQGNTGELFF
TRBJ2-3	-	TRBV5-6	-	TGTGCCAGCAGCTTGGGTGGGACTTTCGGCACAGATACGCAGTATTTT	CASSLGGTFGTDTQYF
TRBJ1-1	-	TRBV12-3/TRBV12-4	-	TGTGCCAGCACCCTACAGGGTAACACTGAAGCTTTCTTT	CASTLQGNTEAFF
TRBJ2-5	-	TRBV6-6	-	TGTGCCAGCAGTGGAGGGGGGGACTGGGGGCGGACCCAGTACTTC	CASSGGGDWGRTQYF
TRBJ2-1	-	TRBV3-1/TRBV3-2	TRBD2	TGTGCCAGCAGCCAGGCTACTAGCGGGGGGAGGCAGTTCTTC	CASSQATSGGRQFF
TRBJ1-1	once	TRBV5-6	TRBD1	TGTGCCAGCAGCTTTTTTATACGACGGGCTACCACAGGGGACACTGAAGCTTTCTTT	CASSFFIRRATTGDTEAFF
TRBJ1-1	-	TRBV4-2	-	TGTGCCAGCAGCCAAGAGGAAGGGCAGGGCACTGAAGCTTTCTTT	CASSQEEGQGTEAFF
TRBJ1-4	-	TRBV29-1	TRBD1	TGCAGCGCCCTAAACAGGGGGTCGAATGAAAAACTGTTTTTT	CSALNRGSNEKLFF
TRBJ1-1	-	TRBV7-3	TRBD1	TGTGCCAGCAGCGTGGACAGGACCCGAGACACTGAAGCTTTCTTT	CASSVDRTRDTEAFF
TRBJ1-5	-	TRBV7-2	-	TGTGCCAGCAGCCCGGACTTCAACTCTAATCAGCCCCAGCATTTT	CASSPDFNSNQPQHF
TRBJ1-4	-	TRBV19	-	TGTGCCAGTAGTATGGTGAGGGGGATCTGGACTAATGAAAAACTGTTTTTT	CASSMVRGIWTNEKLFF
TRBJ1-6	-	TRBV3-1/TRBV3-2	-	TGTGCCAGCAGCCAAATCCCAGGGAATTCACCCCTCCACTTT	CASSQIPGNSPLHF
TRBJ1-2	-	TRBV19	-	TGTGCCAGTAGTATGACAGTTTTCTATGGCTACACCTTC	CASSMTVFYGYTF
TRBJ2-1	-	TRBV28	-	TGTGCCAGCAGTTCCCCGACAGGTAGGAGCAATGAGCAGTTCTTC	CASSSPTGRSNEQFF
TRBJ1-6	-	TRBV30	-	TGTGCCTGGAGAATCGTAAAGCTTAATTCACCCCTCCACTTT	CAWRIVKLNSPLHF